One sample yielded the 11 T cell receptor beta chains listed below, sequenced in a study of T cells in Graves' hyperthyroidism and ophthalmopathy. Researchers amplified the TCR beta CDR3 regions from RNA transcripts. Using the HTBI primer set, a first-round RT-PCR was run on the TCR CDR3. One entry per CDR3 protein, called by TCRdb with MiXCR from the multiplex PCR reads. Among around 300,000 distinct CDR3 sequences, 12% to 15% were seen once, and the ten largest hold roughly 7.9%. Material for sequencing was blood. The receptors come from a woman between 40 and 55 years old with Graves' hyperthyroidism.

This clonotype was picked up many times. The chain combines TRBV28 with TRBJ1-1, with TRBD1 as a possible D gene (5 bases). CDR1 is MDHEN, CDR2 SYDVKM, per germline. There are 13 residues in the CDR3. Trimming left V 0 bases short and J 11 bases short, with 13 bases between. The CDR3 DNA reads as TGTGCCAGCAGTTTATGGGAGGGGATAATGGCTTTCTTT. Its protein is CASSLWEGIMAFF.

This clonotype showed up just a few times. This chain joins TRBV4-1 and TRBJ2-2; TRBD1 or TRBD2 may be the D gene (7 bases each). The V end lost 4 bases, the J end lost 3 bases, and 12 bases lay between the germline ends. In germline, CDR1 is MGHRA, CDR2 YSYEKL. The CDR3 totals 15 residues. The CDR3 DNA reads as TGCGCCAGCAGCCGGCAGGGGGGGGACACCGGGGAGCTGTTTTTT. As protein: CASSRQGGDTGELFF.

The table lists this clonotype with many counts. V gene TRBV27 combines with J gene TRBJ2-1, with D possibly being TRBD2 (7 bases). Germline V CDR1 and CDR2: MNHEY, SMNVEV (reference sequence). There are 17 residues in the CDR3. Trimming left V 4 bases short and J 6 bases short, with 22 bases between. The CDR3 loop reads CASSYRDFLGGGNEQFF. The CDR3 DNA follows: TGTGCCAGCAGTTACAGGGACTTCTTGGGAGGGGGCAATGAGCAGTTCTTC.

This clonotype appeared a few times. The chain uses TRBV19 and TRBJ1-2; D remains ambiguous. The CDR3 is 15 amino acids. Looked up from germline, CDR1 is LNHDA and CDR2 is SQIVND (reference sequence). The ends were cut back, 3 bases at V and 5 bases at J, with 16 bases in the middle. Here the CDR3 DNA reads TGTGCCAGTAGTATCGATTTGGATCCTTTTTATGGCTACACCTTC. Translating gives CASSIDLDPFYGYTF. Full variable domain (remainder filled in from reference TRBV19 and TRBJ1-2): DGGITQSPKYLFRKEGQNVTLSCEQNLNHDAMYWYRQDPGQGLRLIYYSQIVNDFQKGDIAEGYSVSREKKESFPLTVTSAQKNPTAFYLCASSIDLDPFYGYTFGSGTRLTVV.

To note about this clonotype: A single base separates this from a much larger clone, so it may be a read error. This chain uses TRBV28 with TRBJ2-7; 11 nucleotides match TRBD2. This CDR3 has 15 amino acids. Trimming took 5 bases from V and 3 from J; bases not matched to a gene: 6. In germline, CDR1 is MDHEN, CDR2 SYDVKM. The chain's CDR3 is CASSDSGTSGYEQYF. As DNA, the CDR3 is TGTGCCAGCAGTGATTCCGGGACTAGCGGCTACGAGCAGTACTTC.

This clonotype came up many times. The J gene is TRBJ2-5, the V gene TRBV12-3 or TRBV12-4, with D perhaps given as TRBD1 or TRBD2 (5 bases each). CDR3 length equals 11 residues. V lost 8 bases and J lost 1, with 5 bases in between. CDR3 nucleotide sequence: TGTGCCAGCGGGGGCCAAGAGACCCAGTACTTC. It specifies CASGGQETQYF.

This clonotype was detected many times. The chain uses TRBV27 and TRBJ1-5; a weak D match, TRBD1 (5 bases). The CDR3 has 13 amino acids. The germline V gene encodes CDR1 MNHEY and CDR2 SMNVEV (reference sequence). Trimming removed 5 bases from V and 0 bases from J, with 5 bases in between. The chain's CDR3 is CASSQGSNQPQHF. The DNA for the CDR3 is TGTGCCAGCAGTCAGGGTAGCAATCAGCCCCAGCATTTT.

The table lists this clonotype with many counts. This sequence joins TRBV7-3 and TRBJ2-1; 13 bases match TRBD2. Trimming took 5 bases from V and 7 from J; bases not matched to a gene: 5. Looked up from germline, CDR1 is SGHTA and CDR2 is FQGTGA. This CDR3 has 15 residues. The CDR3 DNA is TGTGCCAGCAGCCCTCGGACTAGCGGGAGTAATGAGCAGTTCTTC. This translates into CASSPRTSGSNEQFF.

This clonotype was observed at least ten times. This rearrangement joins TRBV19 to TRBJ1-1, with 7 bases fitting TRBD1. J was trimmed by 7 bases and V by 2 bases; bases with no gene match: 4. The CDR3 runs to 13 residues. Looked up from germline, CDR1 is LNHDA and CDR2 is SQIVND (reference sequence). In DNA, the CDR3 is TGTGCCAGTAGTATATTACAGGGGCTTGAAGCTTTCTTT. Encoded protein: CASSILQGLEAFF.

This clonotype was seen ten or more times. The DNA for the CDR3 is TGTGCCAGCAGTTTATGGTTGGTTCGGCTAGCGGGTATTAACAATGAGCAGTTCTTC. Translated: CASSLWLVRLAGINNEQFF. The chain couples TRBV12-3 or TRBV12-4 to TRBJ2-1, with 8 bases that match TRBD2. CDR3 size: 19 residues. V dropped 2 bases and J dropped 5; count of bases not matched to a gene: 17.

This clonotype was seen a few times. This may come from a read error, since a much larger clone is one base off. This chain joins TRBV7-9 and TRBJ2-3; 8 bases fit TRBD2. CDR1 SEHNR and CDR2 FQNEAQ come from the germline V gene (reference sequence). Unmatched junction bases numbered 13, after V lost 2 bases and J lost 0 bases. The CDR3 has 19 residues. CDR3 in DNA: TGTGCCAGCAGCTTAAACTGGAGCGGGAGCGGTATTAGCACAGATACGCAGTATTTT. Protein sequence: CASSLNWSGSGISTDTQYF.